This T cell receptor beta chain was found in a study of T cells in Graves' hyperthyroidism and ophthalmopathy. Findings and caveats of the study: In the blood, most expanded thyroid clonotypes above 0.001 appeared as well.

Trimming removed 3 bases from V and 8 bases from J, with 20 bases in between. Germline CDR1 SGHRS, CDR2 YFSETQ. The CDR3 is made up of 16 amino acids. Patients between 18 and 65 years old had hyperthyroidism, newly diagnosed and lasting under 2 months. Worth noting for this clonotype: Antigen: not known.

The investigators amplified TCR beta CDR3 regions from RNA transcripts. A set of HTBI primers served as the primers for a first-round RT-PCR of the TCR CDR3. TCRdb re-called the multiplex PCR reads through MiXCR, storing one row per CDR3 protein. There are about 560,000 distinct CDR3 sequences in the sample; around 17% occur only once, and 18% lies in the top ten. This chain links TRBV5-1 with TRBJ1-4, with TRBD1 as a possible D gene (5 bases). The sample taken for sequencing was blood. The TCR was taken from a woman younger than 30 with Graves' hyperthyroidism. CDR3 residues: CASSSGTDGAYEKLFF. In nucleotides, the CDR3 is TGCGCCAGCAGCTCCGGGACGGATGGAGCATACGAAAAACTGTTTTTT.